The clone carrying this T cell receptor (beta chain) was found a few times. Researchers ran the PCR with 60 Vbeta and 13 Jbeta primers. The table came from immunoSEQ multiplex PCR; TCRdb's copy has only in-frame clones and leaves some out. In the table there are some 110,000 clones, 76% of which are singletons. Donors sampled were nominally healthy, though unrecorded immune exposures were likely. The data are from a study of cytomegalovirus exposure and HLA in healthy donors. This CDR3 has 13 amino acids. Germline assignment: CDR1 SEHNR and CDR2 FQNEAQ (reference sequence). V was clipped by 3 bases and J by 6 bases, with 11 bases between them.

This chain connects TRBV7-9 to TRBJ1-2; TRBD1 might be the D (5 bases). Sequencing used PBMCs. The clonotype was recovered from a middle-aged man in good health and CMV-seronegative. CDR3 nucleotides: TGTGCCAGCAGCTTCTTGGGGCAGGATGGCTACACCTTC. Its translation: CASSFLGQDGYTF.